This T cell receptor beta chain comes out of a study of blood T cell repertoires in COVID-19. Germline trimming cut 5 bases from V and 7 bases from J; bases unmatched to any gene: 6. This CDR3 contains 15 residues. Germline lookup yields CDR1 SEHNR and CDR2 FQNEAQ (reference sequence). Study members were between roughly 18 and 89 years old and lived in roughly 24 US regions. Cohorts were based on clinical histories the participants reported. Recovery among Cohort 3 donors was established by two negative PCRs, clearance, or symptom resolution. Clones were read by immunoSEQ multiplex PCR, and TCRdb kept only the in-frame ones, dropping some. The sample has about 400,000 clones, just under 90% seen once. This clone has a handful of counts. The sample has other DNA sequences that encode this CDR3 too.

Sequenced material: PBMCs or T cells enriched from blood (not recorded which). The chain is built from TRBV7-9 and TRBJ1-6; TRBD1 agrees at 9 bases. This receptor was obtained from a woman aged 50 to 60 who had recovered from COVID-19. CDR3 region: CASSPPGQGNSPLHF. The CDR3 bases are TGTGCCAGCAGCCCCCCCGGACAGGGGAATTCACCCCTCCACTTT.